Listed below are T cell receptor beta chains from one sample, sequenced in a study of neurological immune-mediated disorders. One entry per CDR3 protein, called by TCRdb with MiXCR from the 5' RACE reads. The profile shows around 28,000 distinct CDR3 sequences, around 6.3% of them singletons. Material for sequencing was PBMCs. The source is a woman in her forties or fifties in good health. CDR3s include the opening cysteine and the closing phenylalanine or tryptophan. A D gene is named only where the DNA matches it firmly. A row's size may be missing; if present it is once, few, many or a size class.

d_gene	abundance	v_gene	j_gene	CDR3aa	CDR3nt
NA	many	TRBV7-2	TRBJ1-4	CASSQRSGGPNEKLFF	TGTGCCAGCAGCCAGAGGTCGGGGGGGCCTAATGAAAAACTGTTTTTT
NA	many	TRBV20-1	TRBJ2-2	CSARDLGTGELFF	TGCAGTGCTAGAGATCTCGGGACCGGGGAGCTGTTTTTT
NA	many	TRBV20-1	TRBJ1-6	CSALRTEANSPLHF	TGCAGTGCTTTACGGACGGAGGCAAATTCACCCCTCCACTTT
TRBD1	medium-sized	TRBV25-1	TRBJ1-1	CASSQTGLDTEAFF	TGTGCCAGCAGTCAGACAGGGTTGGACACTGAAGCTTTCTTT
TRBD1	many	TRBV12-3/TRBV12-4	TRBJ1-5	CASSIHRTGGFQPQHF	TGTGCCAGCAGTATCCACCGGACAGGGGGCTTTCAGCCCCAGCATTTT
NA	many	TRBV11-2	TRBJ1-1	CASSLGTGKKTEAFF	TGTGCCAGCAGCTTAGGTACAGGGAAAAAAACTGAAGCTTTCTTT
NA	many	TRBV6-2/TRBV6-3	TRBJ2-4	CASSSLTPIQYF	TGTGCCAGCAGCTCCCTCACTCCCATTCAGTACTTC
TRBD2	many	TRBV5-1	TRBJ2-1	CASSPGLAGGTKFF	TGCGCCAGCAGCCCCGGACTAGCGGGGGGAACCAAGTTCTTC
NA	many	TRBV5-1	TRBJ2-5	CASSGGTAQETQYF	TGCGCCAGCAGCGGAGGGACAGCGCAAGAGACCCAGTACTTC
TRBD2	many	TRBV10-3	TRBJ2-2	CAISVTSGGNTGELFF	TGTGCCATCAGTGTGACTAGCGGGGGTAACACCGGGGAGCTGTTTTTT
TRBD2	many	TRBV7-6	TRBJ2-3	CASTGTSGRVDTQYF	TGTGCCAGCACCGGGACTAGCGGGAGAGTAGATACGCAGTATTTT
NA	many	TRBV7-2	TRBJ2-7	CASSPNYEQYF	TGTGCCAGCAGCCCCAACTACGAGCAGTACTTC
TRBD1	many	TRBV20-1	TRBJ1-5	CSARGFGQGLDQPQHF	TGCAGTGCTAGAGGGTTCGGACAGGGATTGGATCAGCCCCAGCATTTT
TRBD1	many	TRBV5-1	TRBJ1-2	CASSLSTGADYGYTF	TGCGCCAGCAGCTTATCGACAGGGGCTGACTATGGCTACACCTTC
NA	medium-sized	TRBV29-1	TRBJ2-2	CSARRDRNTGELFF	TGCAGCGCCCGGCGGGACAGGAACACCGGGGAGCTGTTTTTT
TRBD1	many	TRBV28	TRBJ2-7	CASSLTGNSYEQYF	TGTGCCAGCAGTTTGACAGGGAACTCCTACGAGCAGTACTTC
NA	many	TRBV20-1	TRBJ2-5	CSAAAGAAETQYF	TGCAGTGCCGCGGCCGGGGCGGCGGAGACCCAGTACTTC
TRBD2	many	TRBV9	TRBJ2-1	CASSATTSGPLGNEQFF	TGTGCCAGCAGCGCGACGACTAGCGGCCCCCTCGGAAATGAGCAGTTCTTC
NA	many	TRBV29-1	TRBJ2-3	CSGTENTDTQYF	TGCAGCGGGACAGAAAACACAGATACGCAGTATTTT
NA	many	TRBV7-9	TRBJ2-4	CASSPRGGAKNIQYF	TGTGCCAGCAGCCCGAGGGGGGGAGCCAAAAACATTCAGTACTTC
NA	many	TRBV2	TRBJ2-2	CASSEAPVGELFF	TGTGCCAGCAGTGAAGCGCCCGTCGGGGAGCTGTTTTTT
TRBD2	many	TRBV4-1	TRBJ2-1	CASSPGLADEQFF	TGCGCCAGCAGCCCGGGACTAGCGGATGAGCAGTTCTTC
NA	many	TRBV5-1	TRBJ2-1	CASSLGLGEQFF	TGCGCCAGCAGCTTGGGGTTAGGGGAGCAGTTCTTC
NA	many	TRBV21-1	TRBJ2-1	CASSKVLTSGRAVYNEQFF	TGTGCCAGCAGCAAAGTTCTGACTAGCGGGAGGGCCGTATACAATGAGCAGTTCTTC
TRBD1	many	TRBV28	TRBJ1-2	CASSLSDGQGGGYTF	TGTGCCAGCAGTTTATCTGACGGACAGGGCGGTGGCTACACCTTC
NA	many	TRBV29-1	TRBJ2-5	CSARKETQYF	TGCAGCGCCCGAAAGGAGACCCAGTACTTC
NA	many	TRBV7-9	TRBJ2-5	CASSPDLGEAQYF	TGTGCCAGCAGCCCAGACCTGGGCGAGGCCCAGTACTTC
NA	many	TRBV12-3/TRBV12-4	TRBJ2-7	CASSLEGWNEQYF	TGTGCCAGCAGTTTAGAGGGGTGGAACGAGCAGTACTTC
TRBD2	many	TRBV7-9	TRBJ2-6	CASSLALGLAAYSGANVLTF	TGTGCCAGCAGCTTAGCTCTAGGACTAGCGGCCTACTCTGGGGCCAACGTCCTGACTTTC
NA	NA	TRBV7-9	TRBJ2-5	CASSFSGRMETQYF	TGTGCCAGCAGCTTTAGTGGGAGGATGGAGACCCAGTACTTC
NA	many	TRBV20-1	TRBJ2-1	CSASSGSGGLEQFF	TGCAGTGCTAGTTCCGGGTCCGGGGGGCTAGAGCAGTTCTTC
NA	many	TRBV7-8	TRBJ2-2	CASSRRGLTDTGELFF	TGTGCCAGCAGCCGCAGGGGCCTGACGGACACCGGGGAGCTGTTTTTT
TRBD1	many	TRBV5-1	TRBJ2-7	CASSLASGQVYEQYF	TGCGCCAGCAGCTTGGCCTCGGGACAGGTCTACGAGCAGTACTTC
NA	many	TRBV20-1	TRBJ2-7	CSAPGGGEQYF	TGCAGTGCCCCCGGAGGGGGCGAGCAGTACTTC
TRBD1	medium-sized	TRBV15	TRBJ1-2	CATSSNRGSGGYTF	TGTGCCACCAGCAGTAACAGGGGGAGTGGCGGCTACACCTTC
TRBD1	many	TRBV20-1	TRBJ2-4	CSAGTGSAKNIQYF	TGCAGTGCAGGGACAGGGTCGGCCAAAAACATTCAGTACTTC
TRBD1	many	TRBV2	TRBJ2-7	CASSLRTGIYEQYF	TGTGCCAGCAGTCTCCGGACAGGGATCTACGAGCAGTACTTC
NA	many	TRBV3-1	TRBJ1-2	CASSPGRYGYTF	TGTGCCAGCAGCCCCGGCCGTTACGGCTACACCTTC
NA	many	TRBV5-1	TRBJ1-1	CASSPEGPGWNEAFF	TGCGCCAGCAGCCCGGAGGGGCCAGGGTGGAATGAAGCTTTCTTT
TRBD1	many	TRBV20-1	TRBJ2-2	CSARGQGANGELFF	TGCAGTGCTAGAGGACAGGGGGCAAACGGGGAGCTGTTTTTT
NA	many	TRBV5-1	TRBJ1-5	CASSTGGGGWEPQHF	TGCGCCAGCAGCACCGGAGGAGGGGGGTGGGAGCCCCAGCATTTT
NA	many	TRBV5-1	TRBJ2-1	CASSLSLSDSPLANEQFF	TGCGCCAGCAGCTTGTCGTTATCGGACTCCCCCCTAGCCAATGAGCAGTTCTTC
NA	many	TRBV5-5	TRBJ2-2	CASSLTRSNTGELFF	TGTGCCAGCAGCTTGACCCGTTCGAACACCGGGGAGCTGTTTTTT